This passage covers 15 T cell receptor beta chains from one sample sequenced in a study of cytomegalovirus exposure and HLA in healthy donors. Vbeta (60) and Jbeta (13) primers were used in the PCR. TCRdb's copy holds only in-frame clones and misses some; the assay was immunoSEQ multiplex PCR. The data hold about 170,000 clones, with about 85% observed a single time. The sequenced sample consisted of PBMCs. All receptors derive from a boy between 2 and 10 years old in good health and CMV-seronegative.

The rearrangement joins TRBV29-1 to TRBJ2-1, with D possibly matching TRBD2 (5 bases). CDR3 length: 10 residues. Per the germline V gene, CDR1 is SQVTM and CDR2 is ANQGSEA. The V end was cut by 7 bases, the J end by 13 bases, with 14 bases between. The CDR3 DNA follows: TGCAGCGGTACAGAGGGTCGCCAGTTCTTC. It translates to CSGTEGRQFF.

Written as DNA, the CDR3 is TGCGCCAGCAGTGGCTCCGGGACTAGCGGGGGTTATTACAATGAGCAGTTCTTC. It codes for CASSGSGTSGGYYNEQFF. The gene calls are TRBV10-1 and TRBJ2-1, with TRBD2 matching over 14 bases. The V and J ends lost 4 bases and 4 bases, in that order; junction bases with no gene match: 9. The CDR3 extends over 18 amino acids. Looked up from germline, CDR1 is WNHNN and CDR2 is SYGVQD (reference sequence).

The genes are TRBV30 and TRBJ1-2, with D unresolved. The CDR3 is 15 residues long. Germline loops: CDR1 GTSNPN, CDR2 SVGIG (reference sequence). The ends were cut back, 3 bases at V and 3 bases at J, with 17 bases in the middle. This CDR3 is CAWSPRGQPYYGYTF. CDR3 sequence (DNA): TGTGCCTGGAGCCCCCGTGGGCAACCGTACTATGGCTACACCTTC.

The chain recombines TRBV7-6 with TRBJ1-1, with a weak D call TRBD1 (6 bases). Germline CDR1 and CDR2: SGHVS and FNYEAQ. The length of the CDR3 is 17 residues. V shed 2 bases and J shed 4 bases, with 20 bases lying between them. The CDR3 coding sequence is TGTGCCAGCAGCTTAATTGGGGGGGCAGGTGGAGGCACTGAAGCTTTCTTT. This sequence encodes CASSLIGGAGGGTEAFF.

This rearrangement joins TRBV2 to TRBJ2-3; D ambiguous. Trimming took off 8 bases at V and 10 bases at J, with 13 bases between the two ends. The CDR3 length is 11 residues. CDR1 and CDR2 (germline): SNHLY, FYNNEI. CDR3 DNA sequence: TGTGCCAGCGCGGTTCTAGTGTCGCAGTATTTT. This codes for CASAVLVSQYF.

The CDR3 DNA sequence: TGCGCCAGCAGCTTGGTATCCGGTGGGAGGTCTGGGGCCAACGTCCTGACTTTC. Translating it yields CASSLVSGGRSGANVLTF. The chain has TRBV5-1 and TRBJ2-6; D might be TRBD2 (6 bases). Germline-derived CDR1 and CDR2 are SGHRS and YFSETQ. Trimming took off 0 bases at V and 1 base at J, with 14 bases between the two ends. This CDR3 is 18 amino acids long. Complete variable domain (other parts from reference TRBV5-1 and TRBJ2-6): KAGVTQTPRYLIKTRGQQVTLSCSPISGHRSVSWYQQTPGQGLQFLFEYFSETQRNKGNFPGRFSGRQFSNSRSEMNVSTLELGDSALYLCASSLVSGGRSGANVLTFGAGSRLTVL.

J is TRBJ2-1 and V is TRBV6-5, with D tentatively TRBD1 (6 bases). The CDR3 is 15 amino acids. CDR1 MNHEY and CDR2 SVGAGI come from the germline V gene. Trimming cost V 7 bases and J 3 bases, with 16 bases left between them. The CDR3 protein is CASTPYGRGYNEQFF. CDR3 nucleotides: TGTGCCAGCACCCCCTACGGCAGGGGCTACAATGAGCAGTTCTTC.

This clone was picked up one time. CDR3 loop: CASRYDRRLNYEQYV. In nucleotides, the CDR3 is TGTGCCAGCAGATATGACAGGAGGCTTAACTACGAGCAGTACGTC. The V and J genes are TRBV5-5 and TRBJ2-7; perhaps TRBD1 as D (6 bases). The V and J ends lost 5 bases and 3 bases respectively, with 18 bases between them. Germline loops: CDR1 SGHKS, CDR2 YYEKEE (reference sequence). CDR3 length: 15 residues.

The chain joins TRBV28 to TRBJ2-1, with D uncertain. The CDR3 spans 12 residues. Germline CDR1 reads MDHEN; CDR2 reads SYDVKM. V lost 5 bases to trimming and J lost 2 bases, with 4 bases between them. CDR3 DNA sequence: TGTGCCAGCAGTAAGCCCTACAATGAGCAGTTCTTC. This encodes CASSKPYNEQFF. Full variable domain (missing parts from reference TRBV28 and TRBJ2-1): DVKVTQSSRYLVKRTGEKVFLECVQDMDHENMFWYRQDPGLGLRLIYFSYDVKMKEKGDIPEGYSVSREKKERFSLILESASTNQTSMYLCASSKPYNEQFFGPGTRLTVL.

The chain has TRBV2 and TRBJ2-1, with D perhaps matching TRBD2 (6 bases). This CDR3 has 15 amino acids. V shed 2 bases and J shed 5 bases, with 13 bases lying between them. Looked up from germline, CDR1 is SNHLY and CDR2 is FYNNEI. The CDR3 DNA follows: TGTGCCAGCAGTGAAACCTCCGGGACTGACAATGAGCAGTTCTTC. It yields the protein CASSETSGTDNEQFF. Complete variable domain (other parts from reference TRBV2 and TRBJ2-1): EPEVTQTPSHQVTQMGQEVILRCVPISNHLYFYWYRQILGQKVEFLVSFYNNEISEKSEIFDDQFSVERPDGSNFTLKIRSTKLEDSAMYFCASSETSGTDNEQFFGPGTRLTVL.

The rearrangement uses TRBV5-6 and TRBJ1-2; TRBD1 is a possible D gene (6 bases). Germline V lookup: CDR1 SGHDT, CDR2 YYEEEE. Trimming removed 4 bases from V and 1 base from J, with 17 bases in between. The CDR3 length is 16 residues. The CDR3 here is CASSIRTEGINYGYTF. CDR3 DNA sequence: TGTGCCAGCAGCATAAGGACAGAAGGTATTAACTATGGCTACACCTTC.

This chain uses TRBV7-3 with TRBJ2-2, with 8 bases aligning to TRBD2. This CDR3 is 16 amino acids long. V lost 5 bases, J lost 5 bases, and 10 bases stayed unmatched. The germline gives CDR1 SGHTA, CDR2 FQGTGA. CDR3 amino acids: CASSPHSGRSTGELFF. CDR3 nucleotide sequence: TGTGCCAGCAGCCCGCACAGCGGGAGAAGTACCGGGGAGCTGTTTTTT.

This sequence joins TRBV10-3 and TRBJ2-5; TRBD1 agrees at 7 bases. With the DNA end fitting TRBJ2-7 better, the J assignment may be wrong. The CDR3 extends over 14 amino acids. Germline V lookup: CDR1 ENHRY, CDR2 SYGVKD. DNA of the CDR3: TGTGCCATCAGCCCCGGGACAGAGTCCTACGAGCAGTACTTC. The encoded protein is CAISPGTESYEQYF.

This CDR3 is CASSFALAGGDEGEQYF. The CDR3 DNA reads as TGTGCCAGCAGTTTTGCTCTAGCGGGAGGGGATGAGGGGGAGCAGTACTTC. The chain links TRBV28 to TRBJ2-7; 12 bases line up with TRBD2. Trimming at V came to 3 bases and at J to 7 bases, leaving 13 bases not matched to a gene. Germline V CDR1 and CDR2: MDHEN, SYDVKM. The CDR3 spans 17 residues.

DNA for the CDR3: TGTGCCAGCACCAGTGAACAGCCCCAGCATTTT. Protein product: CASTSEQPQHF. V and J are TRBV28 and TRBJ1-5, with D unclear. Germline values: CDR1 MDHEN, CDR2 SYDVKM. The CDR3 runs 11 residues. V lost 7 bases and J 7 bases, leaving 8 bases between the germline ends.